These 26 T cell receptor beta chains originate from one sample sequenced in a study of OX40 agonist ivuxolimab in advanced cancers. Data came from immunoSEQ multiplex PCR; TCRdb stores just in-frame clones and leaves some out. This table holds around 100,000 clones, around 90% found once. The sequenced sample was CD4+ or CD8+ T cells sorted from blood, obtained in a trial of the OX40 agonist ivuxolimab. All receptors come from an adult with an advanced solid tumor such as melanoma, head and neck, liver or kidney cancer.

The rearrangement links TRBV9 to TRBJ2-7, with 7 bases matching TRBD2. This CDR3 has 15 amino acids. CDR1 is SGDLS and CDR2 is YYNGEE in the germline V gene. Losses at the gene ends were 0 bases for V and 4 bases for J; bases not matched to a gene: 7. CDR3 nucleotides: TGTGCCAGCAGCGTAGATGCGGGAGCAATGTACGAGCAGTACTTC. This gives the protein CASSVDAGAMYEQYF. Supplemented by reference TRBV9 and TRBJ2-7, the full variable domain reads DSGVTQTPKHLITATGQRVTLRCSPRSGDLSVYWYQQSLDQGLQFLIQYYNGEERAKGNILERFSAQQFPDLHSELNLSSLELGDSALYFCASSVDAGAMYEQYFGPGTRLTVT.

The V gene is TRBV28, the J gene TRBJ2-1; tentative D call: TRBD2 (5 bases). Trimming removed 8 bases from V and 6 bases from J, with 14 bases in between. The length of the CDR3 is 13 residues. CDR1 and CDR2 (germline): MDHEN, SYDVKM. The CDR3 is CASGLNPPNEQFF. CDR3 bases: TGTGCCAGCGGACTTAACCCTCCCAATGAGCAGTTCTTC.

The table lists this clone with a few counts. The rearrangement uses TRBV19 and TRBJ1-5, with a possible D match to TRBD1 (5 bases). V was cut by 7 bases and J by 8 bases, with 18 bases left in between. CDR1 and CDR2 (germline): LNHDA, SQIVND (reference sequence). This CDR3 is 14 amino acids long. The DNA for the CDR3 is TGTGCCAGTAATTCCAGGGCCTTCAGGGAGCCCCAGCATTTT. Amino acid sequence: CASNSRAFREPQHF.

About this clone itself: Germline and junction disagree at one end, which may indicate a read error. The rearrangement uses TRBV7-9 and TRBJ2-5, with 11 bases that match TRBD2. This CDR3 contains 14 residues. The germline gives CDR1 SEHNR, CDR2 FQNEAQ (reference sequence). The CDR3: CASSVAGGGETQYF. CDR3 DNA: TGTGCCAGCAGCGTAGCGGGAGGGGGAGAGACCCAGTACTTC.

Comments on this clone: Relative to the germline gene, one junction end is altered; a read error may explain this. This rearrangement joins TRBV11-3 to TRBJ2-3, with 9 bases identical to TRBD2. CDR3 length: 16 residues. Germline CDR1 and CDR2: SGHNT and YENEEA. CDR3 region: CASILTGAGGTDTQYF. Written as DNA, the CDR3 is TGTGCCAGCATCTTAACCGGAGCGGGAGGAACAGATACGCAGTATTTT.

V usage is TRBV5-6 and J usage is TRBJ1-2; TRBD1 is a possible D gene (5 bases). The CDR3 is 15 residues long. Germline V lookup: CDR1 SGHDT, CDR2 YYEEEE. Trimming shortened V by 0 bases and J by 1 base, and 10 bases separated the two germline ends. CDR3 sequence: CASSLVSGVNYGYTF. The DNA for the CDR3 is TGTGCCAGCAGCTTGGTTTCGGGGGTTAACTATGGCTACACCTTC.

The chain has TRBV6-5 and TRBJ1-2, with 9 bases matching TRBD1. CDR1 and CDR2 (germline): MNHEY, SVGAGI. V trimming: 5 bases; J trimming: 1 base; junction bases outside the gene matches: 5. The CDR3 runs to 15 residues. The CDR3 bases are TGTGCCAGCAGTAAAGACAGGGGGAGTAACTATGGCTACACCTTC. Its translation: CASSKDRGSNYGYTF.

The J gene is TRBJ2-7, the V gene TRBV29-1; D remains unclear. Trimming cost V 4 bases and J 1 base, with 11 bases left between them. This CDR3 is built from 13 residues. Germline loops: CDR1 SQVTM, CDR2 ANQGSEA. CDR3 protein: CSVGYQDSYEQYF. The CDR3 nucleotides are TGCAGCGTTGGCTACCAGGATTCCTACGAGCAGTACTTC.

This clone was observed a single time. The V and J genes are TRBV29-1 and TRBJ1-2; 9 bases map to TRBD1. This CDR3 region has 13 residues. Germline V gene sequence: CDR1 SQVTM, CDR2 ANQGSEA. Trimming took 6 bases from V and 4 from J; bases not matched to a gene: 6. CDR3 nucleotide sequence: TGCAGCGTCATGGTGACAGGGGGCTATGGCTACACCTTC. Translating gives CSVMVTGGYGYTF.

The CDR3 sequence is CASSYRTGATEAFF. DNA of the CDR3: TGTGCCAGCAGTTACAGGACAGGGGCCACTGAAGCTTTCTTT. The chain recombines TRBV6-5 with TRBJ1-1; 9 nucleotides align to TRBD1. The ends lost 2 bases at V and 4 bases at J; junction bases unmatched: 2. This CDR3 spans 14 amino acids. In germline, CDR1 is MNHEY, CDR2 SVGAGI.

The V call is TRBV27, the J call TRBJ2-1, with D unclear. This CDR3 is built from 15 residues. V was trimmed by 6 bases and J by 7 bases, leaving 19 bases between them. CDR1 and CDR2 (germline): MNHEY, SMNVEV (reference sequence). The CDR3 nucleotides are TGTGCCAGCAGCTCCCTAGATACCATAGGGAATGAGCAGTTCTTC. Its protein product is CASSSLDTIGNEQFF.

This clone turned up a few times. The CDR3 sequence: CASSPGTLRFIKSEQYF. The CDR3 DNA follows: TGTGCCAGCAGTCCCGGGACCCTAAGGTTTATCAAAAGCGAGCAGTACTTC. The J gene is TRBJ2-7, the V gene TRBV28; the D gene could be TRBD1 or TRBD2 (5 bases each). The CDR3 contains 17 residues. Trimming took 5 bases from V and 6 from J, leaving 26 bases between them. Germline CDR1 and CDR2: MDHEN and SYDVKM.

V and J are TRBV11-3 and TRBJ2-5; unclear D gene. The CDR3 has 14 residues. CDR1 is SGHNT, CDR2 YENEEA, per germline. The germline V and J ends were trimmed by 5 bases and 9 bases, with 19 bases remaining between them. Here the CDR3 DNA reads TGTGCCAGCAGCCCACTCAGTACGCTAAGGGCCCAGTACTTC. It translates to CASSPLSTLRAQYF.

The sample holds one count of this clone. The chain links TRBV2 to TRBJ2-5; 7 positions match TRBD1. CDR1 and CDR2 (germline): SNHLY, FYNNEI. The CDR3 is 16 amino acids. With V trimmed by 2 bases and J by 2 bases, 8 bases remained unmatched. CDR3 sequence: CASSEPDRWGQETQYF. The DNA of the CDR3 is TGTGCCAGCAGTGAACCGGACAGGTGGGGACAAGAGACCCAGTACTTC.

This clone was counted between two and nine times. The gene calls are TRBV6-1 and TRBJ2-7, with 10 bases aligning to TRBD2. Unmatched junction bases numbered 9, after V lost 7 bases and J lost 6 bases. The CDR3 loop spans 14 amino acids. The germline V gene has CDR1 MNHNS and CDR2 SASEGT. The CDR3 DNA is TGTGCCAGCACCGAAGCGGGAGGGCCCAGCGAGCAGTACTTC. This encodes CASTEAGGPSEQYF.

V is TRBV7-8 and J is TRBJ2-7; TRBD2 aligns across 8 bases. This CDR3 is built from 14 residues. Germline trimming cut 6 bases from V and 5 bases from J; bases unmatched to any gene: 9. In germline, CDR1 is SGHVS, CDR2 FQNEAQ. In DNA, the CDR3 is TGTGCCAGCAGACGACTAGCGAGTTCCAACGAGCAGTACTTC. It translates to CASRRLASSNEQYF.

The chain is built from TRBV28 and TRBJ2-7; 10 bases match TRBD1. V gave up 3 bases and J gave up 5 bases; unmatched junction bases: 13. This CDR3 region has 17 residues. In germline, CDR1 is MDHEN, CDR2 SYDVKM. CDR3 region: CASSFGRLRQGADEQYF. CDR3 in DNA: TGTGCCAGCAGTTTTGGGCGACTCCGACAGGGGGCAGACGAGCAGTACTTC.

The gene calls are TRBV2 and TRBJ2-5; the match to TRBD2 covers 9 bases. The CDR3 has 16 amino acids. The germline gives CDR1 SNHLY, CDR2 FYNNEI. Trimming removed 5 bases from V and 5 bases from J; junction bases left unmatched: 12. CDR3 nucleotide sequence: TGTGCCAGCAGTTCCGTTGTAGCGGGAGCTGGGGAGACCCAGTACTTC. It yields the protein CASSSVVAGAGETQYF.

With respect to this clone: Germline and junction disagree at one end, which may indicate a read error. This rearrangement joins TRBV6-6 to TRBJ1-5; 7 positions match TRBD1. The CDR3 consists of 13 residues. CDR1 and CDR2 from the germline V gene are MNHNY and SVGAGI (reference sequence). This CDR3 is CASGTTGYHPQHF. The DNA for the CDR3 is TGTGCCAGCGGAACGACAGGGTATCACCCCCAGCATTTT.

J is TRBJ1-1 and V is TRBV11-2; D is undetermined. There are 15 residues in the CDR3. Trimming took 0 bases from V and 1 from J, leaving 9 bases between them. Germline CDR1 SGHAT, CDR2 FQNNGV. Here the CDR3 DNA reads TGTGCCAGCAGCTTAGATCAGGTCCAGAACACTGAAGCTTTCTTT. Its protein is CASSLDQVQNTEAFF.

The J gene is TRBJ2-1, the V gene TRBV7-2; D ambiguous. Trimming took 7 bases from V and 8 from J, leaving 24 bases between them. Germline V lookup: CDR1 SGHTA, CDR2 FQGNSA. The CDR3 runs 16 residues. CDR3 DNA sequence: TGTGCCAGCACCCTGGGTGGCCCCACGAACGTATATGAGCAGTTCTTC. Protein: CASTLGGPTNVYEQFF. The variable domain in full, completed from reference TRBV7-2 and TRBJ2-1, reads GAGVSQSPSNKVTEKGKDVELRCDPISGHTALYWYRQSLGQGLEFLIYFQGNSAPDKSGLPSDRFSAERTGGSVSTLTIQRTQQEDSAVYLCASTLGGPTNVYEQFFGPGTRLTVL.

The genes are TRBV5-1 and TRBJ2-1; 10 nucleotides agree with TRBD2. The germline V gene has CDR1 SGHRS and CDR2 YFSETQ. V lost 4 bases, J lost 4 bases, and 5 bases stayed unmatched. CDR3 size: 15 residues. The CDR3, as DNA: TGCGCCAGCAGCGTCCTAGCGGGGGAATACAATGAGCAGTTCTTC. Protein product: CASSVLAGEYNEQFF.

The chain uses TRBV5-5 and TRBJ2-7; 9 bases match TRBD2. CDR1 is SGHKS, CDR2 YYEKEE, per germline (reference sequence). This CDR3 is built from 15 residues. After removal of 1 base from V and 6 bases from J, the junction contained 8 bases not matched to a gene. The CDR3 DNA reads TGTGCCAGCAGCTTGATTAGCGGGAGTCTTTTCGAGCAGTACTTC. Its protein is CASSLISGSLFEQYF.

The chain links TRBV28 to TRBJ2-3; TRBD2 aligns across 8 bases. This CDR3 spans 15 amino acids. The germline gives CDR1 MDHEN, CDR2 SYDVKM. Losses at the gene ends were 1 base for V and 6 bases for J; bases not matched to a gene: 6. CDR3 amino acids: CASSLLREEGDTQYF. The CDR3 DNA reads TGTGCCAGCAGTTTATTGCGGGAGGAGGGGGATACGCAGTATTTT.

The CDR3, as DNA: TGTGCCAGCAACCGACAGGGGGCTGATACCGGGGAGCTGTTTTTT. Protein: CASNRQGADTGELFF. The rearrangement uses TRBV6-1 and TRBJ2-2; 10 nucleotides line up with TRBD1. The germline V gene has CDR1 MNHNS and CDR2 SASEGT. The length of the CDR3 is 15 residues. With V trimmed by 7 bases and J by 5 bases, 7 bases remained unmatched.

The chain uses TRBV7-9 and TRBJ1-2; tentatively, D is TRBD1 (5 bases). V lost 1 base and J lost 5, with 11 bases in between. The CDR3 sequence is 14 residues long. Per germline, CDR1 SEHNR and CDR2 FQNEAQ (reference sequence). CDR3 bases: TGTGCCAGCAGCTTAGGACAGATACGATATGGCTACACCTTC. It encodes CASSLGQIRYGYTF.